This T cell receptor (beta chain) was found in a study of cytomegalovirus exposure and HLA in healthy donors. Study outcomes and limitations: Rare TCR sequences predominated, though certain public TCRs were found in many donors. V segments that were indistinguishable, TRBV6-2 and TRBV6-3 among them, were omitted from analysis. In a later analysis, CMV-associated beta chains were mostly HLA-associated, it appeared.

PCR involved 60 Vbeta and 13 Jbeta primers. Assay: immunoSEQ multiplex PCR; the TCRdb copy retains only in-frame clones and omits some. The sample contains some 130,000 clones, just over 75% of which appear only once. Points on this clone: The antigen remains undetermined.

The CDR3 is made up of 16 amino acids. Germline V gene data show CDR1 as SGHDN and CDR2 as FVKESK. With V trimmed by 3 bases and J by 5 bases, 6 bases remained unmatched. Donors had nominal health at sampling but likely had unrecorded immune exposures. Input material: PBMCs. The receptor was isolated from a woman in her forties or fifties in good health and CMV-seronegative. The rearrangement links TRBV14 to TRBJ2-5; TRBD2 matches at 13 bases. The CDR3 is CASSHWTSGGRETQYF. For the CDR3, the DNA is TGTGCCAGCAGCCACTGGACTAGCGGGGGCAGGGAGACCCAGTACTTC.